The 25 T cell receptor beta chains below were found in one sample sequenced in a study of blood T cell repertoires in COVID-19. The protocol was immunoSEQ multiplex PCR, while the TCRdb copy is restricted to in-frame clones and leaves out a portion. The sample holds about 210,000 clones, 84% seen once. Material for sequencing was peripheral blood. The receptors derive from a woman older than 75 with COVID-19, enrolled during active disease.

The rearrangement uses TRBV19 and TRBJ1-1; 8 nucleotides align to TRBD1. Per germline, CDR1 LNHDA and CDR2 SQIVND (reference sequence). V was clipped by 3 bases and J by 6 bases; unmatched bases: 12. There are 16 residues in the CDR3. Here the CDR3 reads CASSMATGAGPAEAFF. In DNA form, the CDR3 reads TGTGCCAGTAGTATGGCGACAGGGGCCGGTCCCGCTGAAGCTTTCTTT.

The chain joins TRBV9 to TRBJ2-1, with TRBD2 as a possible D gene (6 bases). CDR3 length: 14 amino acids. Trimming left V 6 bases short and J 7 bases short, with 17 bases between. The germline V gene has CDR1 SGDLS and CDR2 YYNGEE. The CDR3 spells CASTVGGDGNEQFF. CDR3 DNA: TGTGCCAGCACCGTCGGGGGTGATGGGAATGAGCAGTTCTTC.

In nucleotides, the CDR3 is TGTGCCAGCGGGCTGCAGGGCGCAACCTACAATGAGCAGTTCTTC. Translated, it gives CASGLQGATYNEQFF. The rearrangement uses TRBV2 and TRBJ2-1, with D tentatively TRBD1 (5 bases). Germline CDR1 reads SNHLY; CDR2 reads FYNNEI. The CDR3 consists of 15 residues. The germline V and J ends were trimmed by 8 bases and 2 bases, with 16 bases remaining between them.

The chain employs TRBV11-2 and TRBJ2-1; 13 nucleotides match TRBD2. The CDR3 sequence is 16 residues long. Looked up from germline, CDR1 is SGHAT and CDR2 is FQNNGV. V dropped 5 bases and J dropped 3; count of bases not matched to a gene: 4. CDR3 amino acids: CASSGRLAGGYNEQFF. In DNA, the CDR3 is TGTGCCAGCAGCGGACGACTAGCGGGGGGCTACAATGAGCAGTTCTTC.

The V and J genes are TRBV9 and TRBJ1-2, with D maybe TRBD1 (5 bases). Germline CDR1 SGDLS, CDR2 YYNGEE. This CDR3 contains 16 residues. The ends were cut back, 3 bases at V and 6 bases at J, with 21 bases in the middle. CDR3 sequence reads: CASSENTGPLGDGYTF. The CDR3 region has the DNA TGTGCCAGCAGCGAGAACACCGGGCCCCTAGGGGATGGCTACACCTTC. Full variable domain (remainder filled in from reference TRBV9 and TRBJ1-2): DSGVTQTPKHLITATGQRVTLRCSPRSGDLSVYWYQQSLDQGLQFLIQYYNGEERAKGNILERFSAQQFPDLHSELNLSSLELGDSALYFCASSENTGPLGDGYTFGSGTRLTVV.

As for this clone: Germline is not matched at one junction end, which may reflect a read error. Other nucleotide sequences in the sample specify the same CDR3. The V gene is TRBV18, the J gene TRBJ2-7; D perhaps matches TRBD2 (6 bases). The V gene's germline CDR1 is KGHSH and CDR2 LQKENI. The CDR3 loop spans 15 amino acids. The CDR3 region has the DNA TGTGCCAGCTCACCACCCGGTCGGGAGTCCTATGAGCAGTACTTC. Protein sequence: CASSPPGRESYEQYF.

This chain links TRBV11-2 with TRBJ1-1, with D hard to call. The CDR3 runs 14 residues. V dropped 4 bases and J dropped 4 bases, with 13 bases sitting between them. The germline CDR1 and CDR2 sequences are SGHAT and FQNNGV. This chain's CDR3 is CASSSDRGGTEAFF. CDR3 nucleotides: TGTGCCAGCAGCTCAGATCGCGGAGGCACTGAAGCTTTCTTT.

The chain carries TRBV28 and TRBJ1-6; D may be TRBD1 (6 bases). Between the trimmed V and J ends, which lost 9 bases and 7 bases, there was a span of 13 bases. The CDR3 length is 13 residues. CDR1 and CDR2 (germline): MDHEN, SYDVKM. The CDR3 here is CASTGFRNSPLHF. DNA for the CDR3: TGTGCCAGTACAGGGTTCCGGAATTCACCCCTCCACTTT.

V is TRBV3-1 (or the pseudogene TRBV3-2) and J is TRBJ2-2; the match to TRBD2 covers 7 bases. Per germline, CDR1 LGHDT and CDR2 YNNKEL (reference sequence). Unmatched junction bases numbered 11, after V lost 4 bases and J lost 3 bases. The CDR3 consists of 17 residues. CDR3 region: CASSPWELAAYTGELFF. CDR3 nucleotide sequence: TGTGCCAGCAGCCCGTGGGAGCTAGCGGCCTACACCGGGGAGCTGTTTTTT.

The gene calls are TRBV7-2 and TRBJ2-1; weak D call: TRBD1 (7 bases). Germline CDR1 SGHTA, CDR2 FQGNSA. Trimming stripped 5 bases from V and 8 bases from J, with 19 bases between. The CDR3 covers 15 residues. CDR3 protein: CASSPWQGGAHEQFF. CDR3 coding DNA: TGTGCCAGCAGCCCGTGGCAGGGGGGAGCGCATGAGCAGTTCTTC.

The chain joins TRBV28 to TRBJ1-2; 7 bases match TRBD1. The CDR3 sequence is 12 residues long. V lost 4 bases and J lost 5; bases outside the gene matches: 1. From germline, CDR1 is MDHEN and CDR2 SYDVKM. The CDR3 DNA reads TGTGCCAGCAGTTCCAGGGGGTATGGCTACACCTTC. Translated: CASSSRGYGYTF.

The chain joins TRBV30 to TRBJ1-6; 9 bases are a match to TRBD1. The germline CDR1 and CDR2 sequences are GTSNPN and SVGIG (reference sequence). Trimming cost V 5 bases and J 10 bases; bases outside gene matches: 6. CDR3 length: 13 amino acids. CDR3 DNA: TGTGCCTGGGGGACAGGGATTTCCTCACCCCTCCACTTT. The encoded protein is CAWGTGISSPLHF.

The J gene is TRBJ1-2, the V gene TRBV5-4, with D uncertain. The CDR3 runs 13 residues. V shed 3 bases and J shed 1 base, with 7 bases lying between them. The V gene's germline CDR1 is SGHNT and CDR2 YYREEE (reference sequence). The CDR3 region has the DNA TGTGCCAGCAGCTCCCCTATTAACTATGGCTACACCTTC. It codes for CASSSPINYGYTF.

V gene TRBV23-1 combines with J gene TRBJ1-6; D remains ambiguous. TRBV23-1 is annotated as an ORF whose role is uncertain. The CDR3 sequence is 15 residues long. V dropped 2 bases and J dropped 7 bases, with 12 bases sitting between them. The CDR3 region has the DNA TGCGCCAGCAGTCAAAACCGAAGCCACAATTCACCCCTCCACTTT. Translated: CASSQNRSHNSPLHF.

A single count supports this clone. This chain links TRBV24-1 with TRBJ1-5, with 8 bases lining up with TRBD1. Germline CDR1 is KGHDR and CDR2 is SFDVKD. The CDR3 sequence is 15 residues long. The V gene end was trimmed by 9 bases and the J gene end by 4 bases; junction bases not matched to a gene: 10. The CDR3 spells CATALGTGGNQPQHF. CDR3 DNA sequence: TGTGCCACCGCACTTGGGACAGGTGGAAATCAGCCCCAGCATTTT.

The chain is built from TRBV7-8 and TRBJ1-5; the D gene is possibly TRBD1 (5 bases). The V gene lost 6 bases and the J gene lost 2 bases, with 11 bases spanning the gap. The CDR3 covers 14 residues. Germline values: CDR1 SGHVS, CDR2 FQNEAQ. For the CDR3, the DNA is TGTGCCAGCAGTCATGACAGCCGCAATCAGCCCCAGCATTTT. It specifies CASSHDSRNQPQHF. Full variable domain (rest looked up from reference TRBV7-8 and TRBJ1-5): GAGVSQSPRYKVAKRGQDVALRCDPISGHVSLFWYQQALGQGPEFLTYFQNEAQLDKSGLPSDRFFAERPEGSVSTLKIQRTQQEDSAVYLCASSHDSRNQPQHFGDGTRLSIL.

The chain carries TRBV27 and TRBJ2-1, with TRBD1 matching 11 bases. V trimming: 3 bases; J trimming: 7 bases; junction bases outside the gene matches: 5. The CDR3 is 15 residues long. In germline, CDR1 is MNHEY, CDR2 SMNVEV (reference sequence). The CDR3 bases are TGTGCCAGCAGTTTCTGGGACAGGGGGAGGAATGAGCAGTTCTTC. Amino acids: CASSFWDRGRNEQFF.

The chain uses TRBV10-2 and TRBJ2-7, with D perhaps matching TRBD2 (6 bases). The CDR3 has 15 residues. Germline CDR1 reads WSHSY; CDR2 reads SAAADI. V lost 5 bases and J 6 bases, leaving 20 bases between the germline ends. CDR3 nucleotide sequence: TGCGCCAGCAGTCGAGGACTATCCCAAGGTGGCGAGCAGTACGTC. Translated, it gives CASSRGLSQGGEQYV.

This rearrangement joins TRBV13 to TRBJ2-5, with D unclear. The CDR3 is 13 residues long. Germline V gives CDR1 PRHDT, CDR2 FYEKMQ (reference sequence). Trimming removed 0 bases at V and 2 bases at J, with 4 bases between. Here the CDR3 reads CASSLGVQETQYF. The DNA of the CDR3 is TGTGCCAGCAGCTTAGGTGTACAAGAGACCCAGTACTTC.

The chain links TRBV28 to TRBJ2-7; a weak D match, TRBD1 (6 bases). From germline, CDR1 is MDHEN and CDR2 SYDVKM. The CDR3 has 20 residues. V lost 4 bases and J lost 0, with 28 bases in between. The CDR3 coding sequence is TGTGCCAGCAGTTCTGGACAGCTGAGGGTTTTTGACCATCGCTCCTACGAGCAGTACGTC. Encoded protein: CASSSGQLRVFDHRSYEQYV.

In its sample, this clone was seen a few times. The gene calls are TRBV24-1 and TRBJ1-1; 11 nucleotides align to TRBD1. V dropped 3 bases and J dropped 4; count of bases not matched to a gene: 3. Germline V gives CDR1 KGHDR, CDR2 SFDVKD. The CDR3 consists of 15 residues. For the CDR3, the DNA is TGTGCCACCAGTGATCCCGGGACAGGGGGCACTGAAGCTTTCTTT. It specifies CATSDPGTGGTEAFF.

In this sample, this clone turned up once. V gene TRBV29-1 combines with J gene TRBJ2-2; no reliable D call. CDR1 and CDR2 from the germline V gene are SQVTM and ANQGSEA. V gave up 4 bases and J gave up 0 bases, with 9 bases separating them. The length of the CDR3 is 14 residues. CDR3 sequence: CSVAAQANTGELFF. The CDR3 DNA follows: TGCAGCGTTGCGGCGCAGGCGAACACCGGGGAGCTGTTTTTT.

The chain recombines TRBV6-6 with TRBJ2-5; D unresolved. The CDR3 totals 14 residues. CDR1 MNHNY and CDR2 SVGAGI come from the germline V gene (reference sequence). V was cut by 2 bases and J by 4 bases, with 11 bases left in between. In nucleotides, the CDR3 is TGTGCCAGCAGTTACGACTCTAGGTTAGAGACCCAGTACTTC. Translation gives CASSYDSRLETQYF.

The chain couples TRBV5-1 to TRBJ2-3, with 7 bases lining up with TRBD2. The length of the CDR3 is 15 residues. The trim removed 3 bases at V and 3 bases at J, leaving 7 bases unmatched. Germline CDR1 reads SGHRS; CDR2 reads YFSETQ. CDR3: CASSSLALGTDTQYF. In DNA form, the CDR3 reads TGCGCCAGCAGCTCACTAGCGCTGGGGACAGATACGCAGTATTTT.

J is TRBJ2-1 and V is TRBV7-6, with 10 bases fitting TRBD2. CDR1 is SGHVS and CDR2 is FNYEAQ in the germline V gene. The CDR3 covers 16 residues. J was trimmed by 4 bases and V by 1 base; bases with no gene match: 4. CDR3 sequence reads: CASSLVGTSVYNEQFF. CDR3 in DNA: TGTGCCAGCAGCTTAGTTGGGACTAGCGTTTACAATGAGCAGTTCTTC.